This entry lists 15 T cell receptor beta chains sequenced from one sample in a study of OX40 agonist ivuxolimab in advanced cancers. Produced via immunoSEQ multiplex PCR; TCRdb's table is partial and in-frame only. The table lists approximately 61,000 clones, around 90% of them singletons. The sequencing here drew on CD4+ or CD8+ T cells sorted from blood, taken in a trial of the OX40 agonist ivuxolimab. The receptors stem from an adult with an advanced solid tumor such as melanoma, head and neck, liver or kidney cancer.

This chain joins TRBV7-2 and TRBJ2-2, with 10 positions matching TRBD2. Germline lookup yields CDR1 SGHTA and CDR2 FQGNSA. Germline trimming cut 11 bases from V and 1 base from J; bases unmatched to any gene: 7. The CDR3 is 15 amino acids. For the CDR3, the DNA is TGTGCCGGGATCTCTAGCGGGGGGAACACCGGGGAGCTGTTTTTT. Amino acids: CAGISSGGNTGELFF.

This rearrangement joins TRBV15 to TRBJ2-1; perhaps TRBD2 as D (7 bases). The germline gives CDR1 LNHNV, CDR2 YYDKDF (reference sequence). V lost 1 base and J 5 bases, leaving 15 bases between the germline ends. This CDR3 is 16 amino acids long. The CDR3 coding sequence is TGTGCCACCAGCAGAGGGACTAGGGGGGGGAACAATGAGCAGTTCTTC. It encodes CATSRGTRGGNNEQFF.

The V gene is TRBV28, the J gene TRBJ2-4; D gene unclear. There are 13 residues in the CDR3. V was shortened by 6 bases and J by 1 base, with 7 bases between the two germline ends. Per the germline V gene, CDR1 is MDHEN and CDR2 is SYDVKM. The CDR3 DNA sequence: TGTGCCAGCAGGGGGTGGGCCAAAAACATTCAGTACTTC. Translation gives CASRGWAKNIQYF.

The chain employs TRBV11-1 and TRBJ2-1; D call uncertain. In germline, CDR1 is SGHAT, CDR2 FQDESV (reference sequence). The V end lost 5 bases, the J end lost 4 bases, and 15 bases lay between the germline ends. The CDR3 is 15 residues long. The CDR3 DNA reads as TGTGCCAGCAGCCCGGACGTTGGCAAATACAATGAGCAGTTCTTC. This codes for CASSPDVGKYNEQFF. The whole variable domain, filled in from reference TRBV11-1 and TRBJ2-1, reads EAEVAQSPRYKITEKSQAVAFWCDPISGHATLYWYRQILGQGPELLVQFQDESVVDDSQLPKDRFSAERLKGVDSTLKIQPAELGDSAMYLCASSPDVGKYNEQFFGPGTRLTVL.

The chain recombines TRBV6-1 with TRBJ2-1; TRBD2 matches at 13 bases. This CDR3 contains 16 residues. CDR1 and CDR2 (germline): MNHNS, SASEGT. Losses at the gene ends were 4 bases for V and 6 bases for J; bases not matched to a gene: 6. CDR3 coding DNA: TGTGCCAGCAGTGTTCCGGGACTAGCGGGGCTCAATGAGCAGTTCTTC. Its protein is CASSVPGLAGLNEQFF.

J is TRBJ2-7 and V is TRBV5-1; 7 bases line up with TRBD1. Germline CDR1 SGHRS, CDR2 YFSETQ. V gave up 3 bases and J gave up 9 bases; unmatched junction bases: 6. The length of the CDR3 is 12 residues. CDR3 nucleotides: TGCGCCAGCAGCTCAAACAGGGGACGGCAGTACTTC. Translated, it gives CASSSNRGRQYF.

This CDR3 is CASSAAWDSQYEQYF. CDR3 bases: TGTGCCAGCAGCGCAGCCTGGGACAGCCAATACGAGCAGTACTTC. The chain has TRBV7-2 and TRBJ2-7; 7 bases align to TRBD1. J gave up 4 bases and V 5 bases, and 11 bases lay outside the gene matches. The CDR3 has 15 amino acids. Germline assignment: CDR1 SGHTA and CDR2 FQGNSA.

The chain carries TRBV28 and TRBJ2-7; TRBD1 agrees at 7 bases. Germline CDR1 is MDHEN and CDR2 is SYDVKM. The V segment lost 7 bases and the J segment 3 bases; nucleotides outside the gene matches: 6. The CDR3 length is 13 residues. Written as DNA, the CDR3 is TGTGCCAGCAAGAGGACAGGTAACTACGAGCAGTACTTC. This codes for CASKRTGNYEQYF.

The genes are TRBV5-4 and TRBJ1-2, with 7 bases identical to TRBD1. Germline lookup yields CDR1 SGHNT and CDR2 YYREEE (reference sequence). There are 14 residues in the CDR3. V lost 1 base, J lost 3 bases, and 3 bases stayed unmatched. The CDR3 bases are TGTGCCAGCAGCTTGACAGGGGCTGACTATGGCTACACCTTC. Translated: CASSLTGADYGYTF.

The chain carries TRBV30 and TRBJ1-2; D gene uncertain. CDR3 size: 13 residues. Trimming pared 0 bases from V and 9 bases from J, leaving 14 bases between. Germline V lookup: CDR1 GTSNPN, CDR2 SVGIG (reference sequence). This CDR3 is CAWSVTWERSYTF. For the CDR3, the DNA is TGTGCCTGGAGTGTAACCTGGGAGAGGAGCTACACCTTC.

This rearrangement joins TRBV11-1 to TRBJ2-5; 8 bases are a match to TRBD1. CDR1 SGHAT and CDR2 FQDESV come from the germline V gene (reference sequence). The CDR3 is 14 residues long. Trimming cost V 5 bases and J 4 bases; bases outside gene matches: 6. CDR3 residues: CASSGRTGPETQYF. CDR3 nucleotide sequence: TGTGCCAGCAGCGGGCGGACAGGGCCAGAGACCCAGTACTTC.

The chain joins TRBV13 to TRBJ1-2; maybe TRBD1 (5 bases). CDR1 PRHDT and CDR2 FYEKMQ come from the germline V gene (reference sequence). Trimming took off 1 base at V and 4 bases at J, with 13 bases between the two ends. The CDR3 contains 15 residues. CDR3 sequence reads: CASSLVAGTAYGYTF. In DNA form, the CDR3 reads TGTGCCAGCAGCTTAGTGGCAGGGACGGCCTATGGCTACACCTTC.

The chain links TRBV9 to TRBJ2-1; D unresolved. V lost 3 bases, J lost 4 bases, and 8 bases lay in between. In germline, CDR1 is SGDLS, CDR2 YYNGEE. CDR3 length: 13 amino acids. The CDR3 region has the DNA TGTGCCAGCAGCGCAACAAATTACAATGAGCAGTTCTTC. This translates into CASSATNYNEQFF.

V and J are TRBV19 and TRBJ1-2, with 10 nucleotides matching TRBD1. J gave up 0 bases and V 6 bases, and 7 bases lay outside the gene matches. Germline V gives CDR1 LNHDA, CDR2 SQIVND (reference sequence). The CDR3 extends over 16 amino acids. For the CDR3, the DNA is TGTGCCAGTAGCGCGGGGACAGGGGACCCTAACTATGGCTACACCTTC. Protein: CASSAGTGDPNYGYTF.

This chain links TRBV30 with TRBJ1-3, with TRBD1 matching 10 bases. Per the germline V gene, CDR1 is GTSNPN and CDR2 is SVGIG (reference sequence). CDR3 size: 14 residues. Trimming removed 5 bases from V and 4 bases from J; junction bases left unmatched: 5. In DNA form, the CDR3 reads TGTGCCTGGGACAGGGGGCAAGGAGGAAACACCATATATTTT. It specifies CAWDRGQGGNTIYF.